The clone carrying this T cell receptor (beta chain) has at least ten counts. Its antigen remains unknown. The source of the sample is a study of response to subunit inactivated influenza vaccine. General study results and limits: The authors offered the suggestion that each seasonal influenza vaccination recruits few new T cells.

TCRdb independently ran MiXCR on the RT-PCR reads; one entry per CDR3 protein. This sample has about 520,000 distinct CDR3 sequences; 9.5% to 13% occur once, and the top ten carry approximately 12%. Sequenced material: PBMCs from blood, taken about 40 days after vaccination. This receptor was identified in a man between 50 and 59 years old who received an inactivated influenza vaccine.

The CDR3 region is CSASGSGETQYF. CDR3 in DNA: TGCAGTGCTAGCGGGAGTGGAGAGACCCAGTACTTC. V and J are TRBV20-1 and TRBJ2-5, with D perhaps TRBD2 (6 bases). This CDR3 comprises 12 residues. The V gene lost 3 bases and the J gene lost 4 bases, with 9 bases spanning the gap. Per the germline V gene, CDR1 is DFQATT and CDR2 is SNEGSKA (reference sequence).